Below, one T cell receptor beta chain is given with its context. Sequencing was performed with immunoSEQ multiplex PCR; in TCRdb, only in-frame clones are kept and a portion is missing. The data hold fewer than 200,000 clones, with around nine tenths observed a single time. This sample was included in a study of control samples from healthy donors and cancer patients. The CDR3 loop spans 15 amino acids. From germline, CDR1 is SGHDT and CDR2 YYEEEE. Trimming removed 0 bases at V and 3 bases at J, with 10 bases between. The chain employs TRBV5-6 and TRBJ2-1, with D perhaps matching TRBD2 (5 bases). The specimen was blood. This sequence originates from a man aged 25-40 years in good health. The CDR3 nucleotides are TGTGCCAGCAGCTTGGGAGGGAGACGCTACAATGAGCAGTTCTTC. Translated, it gives CASSLGGRRYNEQFF. The complete variable domain, with remaining parts taken from reference TRBV5-6 and TRBJ2-1, reads DAGVTQSPTHLIKTRGQQVTLRCSPKSGHDTVSWYQQALGQGPQFIFQYYEEEERQRGNFPDRFSGHQFPNYSSELNVNALLLGDSALYLCASSLGGRRYNEQFFGPGTRLTVL.